What follows are 30 T cell receptor beta chains derived from one specimen sequenced in a study of T cell repertoires in cytomegalovirus infection. TCRdb recomputed calls from the reads with MiXCR, one row per CDR3 protein. The sample includes some 560,000 distinct CDR3 sequences, about 40% of them seen just once. The antigens these receptors bind are not known. The specimen comprised cultured PBMCs, sampled from culture after CMV antigen stimulation. The origin of the receptors is a human donor in good health (CMV status not recorded). Some clones in this sample may be carry-over from other donors' samples.

This chain links TRBV10-3 with TRBJ2-6, with a possible D match to TRBD1 (5 bases). Germline lookup yields CDR1 ENHRY and CDR2 SYGVKD. V gave up 4 bases and J gave up 0 bases, with 19 bases separating them. This CDR3 region has 19 residues. The CDR3 nucleotides are TGTGCCATCAGTGTGTCCAGGGTGGAAGGCCTCTCTGGGGCCAACGTCCTGACTTTC. Its protein is CAISVSRVEGLSGANVLTF.

V usage is TRBV15 and J usage is TRBJ2-1; the D is unclear. V dropped 4 bases and J dropped 0 bases, with 10 bases sitting between them. The CDR3 spans 15 residues. CDR1 LNHNV and CDR2 YYDKDF come from the germline V gene (reference sequence). CDR3 coding DNA: TGTGCCACCAGCATACCGCGCGTCTCCTACAATGAGCAGTTCTTC. As protein: CATSIPRVSYNEQFF.

The chain has TRBV12-3 or TRBV12-4 and TRBJ2-1, with 15 bases identical to TRBD2. J gave up 6 bases and V 5 bases, and 8 bases lay outside the gene matches. The CDR3 sequence is 17 residues long. DNA for the CDR3: TGTGCCAGCAGTACCCGGACTAGCGGGAGGGCCGCCAATGAGCAGTTCTTC. It is translated as CASSTRTSGRAANEQFF.

This clonotype was seen a few times. The chain employs TRBV6-2 or TRBV6-3 and TRBJ2-1; maybe TRBD2 (6 bases). Germline CDR1 MNHEY, CDR2 SVGEGT. This CDR3 has 12 residues. V shed 7 bases and J shed 8 bases, with 12 bases lying between them. Here the CDR3 DNA reads TGTGCCAGCACCAGGGACTTTTATGAGCAGTTCTTC. As protein: CASTRDFYEQFF.

In this sample, this clonotype turned up once. The chain carries TRBV12-3 or TRBV12-4 and TRBJ1-5; D perhaps matches TRBD1 (5 bases). V was cut by 6 bases and J by 7 bases, with 16 bases left in between. The CDR3 has 14 amino acids. The CDR3 nucleotides read TGTGCCAGCAGCCGGGACGAGGGGAGGCAGCCCCAGCATTTT. It specifies CASSRDEGRQPQHF.

The genes are TRBV5-4 and TRBJ2-1, with 11 bases that match TRBD2. Germline-derived CDR1 and CDR2 are SGHNT and YYREEE (reference sequence). V dropped 4 bases and J dropped 7; count of bases not matched to a gene: 22. The CDR3 loop spans 20 amino acids. The CDR3 protein is CASSRTTGLAGDSNYNEQFF. DNA of the CDR3: TGTGCCAGCAGCCGAACTACCGGACTAGCGGGCGACTCAAATTATAATGAGCAGTTCTTC.

The table lists this clonotype with many counts. This rearrangement joins TRBV7-8 to TRBJ2-7; 7 positions match TRBD1. Trimming took 1 base from V and 3 from J; bases not matched to a gene: 3. From germline, CDR1 is SGHVS and CDR2 FQNEAQ. The CDR3 runs 14 residues. The CDR3 DNA reads as TGTGCCAGCAGCTTAGAGGCAGGGGGCTACGAGCAGTACTTC. Amino acids: CASSLEAGGYEQYF.

This clonotype was observed once. The V gene is TRBV28, the J gene TRBJ2-3; D unclear. Trimming took off 6 bases at V and 2 bases at J, with 9 bases between the two ends. This CDR3 is 13 amino acids long. CDR1 and CDR2 from the germline V gene are MDHEN and SYDVKM. CDR3 loop: CASSPSFTDTQYF. CDR3 DNA sequence: TGTGCCAGCAGCCCCAGCTTCACAGATACGCAGTATTTT.

This clonotype appeared a few times. This chain joins TRBV7-2 and TRBJ2-5; D perhaps matches TRBD2 (5 bases). This CDR3 comprises 14 residues. The germline V and J ends were trimmed by 5 bases and 1 base, with 11 bases remaining between them. Germline values: CDR1 SGHTA, CDR2 FQGNSA. CDR3 in amino acids: CASSPDFGQETQYF. In nucleotides, the CDR3 is TGTGCCAGCAGCCCGGACTTTGGCCAAGAGACCCAGTACTTC.

In its sample, this clonotype was seen a few times. The rearrangement uses TRBV7-2 and TRBJ1-3, with D unresolved. V lost 1 base to trimming and J lost 4 bases, with 14 bases between them. The CDR3 loop spans 16 amino acids. In germline, CDR1 is SGHTA, CDR2 FQGNSA. CDR3 sequence: CASSLEPPSGGNTIYF. The CDR3 nucleotides are TGTGCCAGCAGCTTAGAACCCCCCTCGGGGGGAAACACCATATATTTT.

The chain links TRBV2 to TRBJ2-1; 9 nucleotides agree with TRBD2. The V and J ends lost 6 bases and 3 bases, in that order; junction bases with no gene match: 3. This CDR3 contains 14 residues. Germline loops: CDR1 SNHLY, CDR2 FYNNEI. The CDR3: CASRWTSDYNEQFF. CDR3 nucleotide sequence: TGTGCCAGCAGGTGGACTAGCGACTACAATGAGCAGTTCTTC.

This chain joins TRBV19 and TRBJ1-5; possible D gene TRBD1, 6 bases. Per germline, CDR1 LNHDA and CDR2 SQIVND (reference sequence). This CDR3 contains 14 residues. V gave up 6 bases and J gave up 5 bases, with 14 bases separating them. The CDR3 DNA reads as TGTGCCAGTAGGGGGGCGGAGTGGGATCAGCCCCAGCATTTT. Amino acids: CASRGAEWDQPQHF.

The rearrangement uses TRBV7-6 and TRBJ2-2, with 8 nucleotides matching TRBD2. This CDR3 is built from 17 residues. From germline, CDR1 is SGHVS and CDR2 FNYEAQ. With V trimmed by 4 bases and J by 2 bases, 9 bases remained unmatched. For the CDR3, the DNA is TGTGCCAGCAGCTCAATAACCGGGACTAGAAACACCGGGGAGCTGTTTTTT. Protein: CASSSITGTRNTGELFF.

This sequence joins TRBV7-6 and TRBJ2-1, with 8 bases aligning to TRBD2. The germline V gene has CDR1 SGHVS and CDR2 FNYEAQ. V lost 4 bases, J lost 9 bases, and 5 bases stayed unmatched. The CDR3 extends over 13 amino acids. CDR3 protein: CASSSSGSREQFF. The CDR3 DNA reads as TGTGCCAGCAGCTCAAGCGGGAGTCGTGAGCAGTTCTTC.

This clonotype was counted a few times. This rearrangement joins TRBV20-1 to TRBJ1-5; D call uncertain. Germline lookup yields CDR1 DFQATT and CDR2 SNEGSKA (reference sequence). The CDR3 sequence is 13 residues long. Trimming stripped 7 bases from V and 6 bases from J, with 16 bases between. CDR3 sequence (DNA): TGCAGTGTCAGATTACGTCGTGGTCAGCCCCAGCATTTT. It encodes CSVRLRRGQPQHF.

The chain couples TRBV7-2 to TRBJ2-3; D ambiguous. From germline, CDR1 is SGHTA and CDR2 FQGNSA. Trimming stripped 5 bases from V and 2 bases from J, with 14 bases between. CDR3 length equals 15 residues. The CDR3 here is CASSTGPGYTDTQYF. CDR3 nucleotides: TGTGCCAGCAGCACTGGCCCAGGCTACACAGATACGCAGTATTTT.

The chain has TRBV19 and TRBJ2-1, with 9 bases that match TRBD2. Germline V lookup: CDR1 LNHDA, CDR2 SQIVND (reference sequence). Trimming at V came to 4 bases and at J to 1 base, leaving 8 bases not matched to a gene. This CDR3 has 17 residues. This CDR3 is CASSSGRAPTSYNEQFF. The CDR3 region has the DNA TGTGCCAGTAGTAGCGGGAGGGCCCCTACTTCCTACAATGAGCAGTTCTTC.

This CDR3 reads CASRGQGSLKTQYF. Written as DNA, the CDR3 is TGTGCCAGCCGGGGGCAGGGCAGTCTAAAGACCCAGTACTTC. The V and J genes are TRBV28 and TRBJ2-5; perhaps D is TRBD1 or TRBD2 (6 bases each). Trimming shortened V by 8 bases and J by 6 bases, and 19 bases separated the two germline ends. Germline CDR1 reads MDHEN; CDR2 reads SYDVKM. This CDR3 contains 14 residues.

The rearrangement links TRBV11-2 to TRBJ2-1; no reliable D call. The V end lost 2 bases, the J end lost 5 bases, and 16 bases lay between the germline ends. Germline CDR1 is SGHAT and CDR2 is FQNNGV. This CDR3 contains 16 residues. CDR3 nucleotides: TGTGCCAGCAGCTTATACGCTAGGAACCCCAACAATGAGCAGTTCTTC. Amino acids: CASSLYARNPNNEQFF.

On this clonotype: This may come from a read error, since a much larger clone is one base off. The rearrangement links TRBV12-3 or TRBV12-4 to TRBJ2-5; D is possibly TRBD1 (6 bases). Trimming removed 6 bases at V and 2 bases at J, with 10 bases between. CDR3 length equals 13 residues. CDR3 protein: CASSRDKQETQYF. The DNA for the CDR3 is TGTGCCAGCAGCCGGGACAAACAAGAGACCCAGTACTTC.

This clonotype was observed a handful of times. This sequence joins TRBV6-1 and TRBJ2-1, with TRBD1 matching over 7 bases. The germline gives CDR1 MNHNS, CDR2 SASEGT. The CDR3 spans 14 residues. The junction had 10 bases not matched to a gene; V was cut back by 6 bases and J by 8 bases. CDR3 residues: CASSRQGLSDEQFF. For the CDR3, the DNA is TGTGCCAGCAGCCGACAGGGTTTGAGCGATGAGCAGTTCTTC.

The gene calls are TRBV28 and TRBJ2-1; maybe TRBD2 (7 bases). CDR3 length: 15 amino acids. CDR1 and CDR2 from the germline V gene are MDHEN and SYDVKM. V lost 3 bases and J 12 bases, leaving 21 bases between the germline ends. The CDR3 bases are TGTGCCAGCAGTTTTATGGGCACGGGGGGCCAACCGCAGTTCTTC. It specifies CASSFMGTGGQPQFF.

The chain has TRBV2 and TRBJ2-1; D gene uncertain. The length of the CDR3 is 15 residues. Trimming cost V 11 bases and J 3 bases, with 20 bases left between them. Looked up from germline, CDR1 is SNHLY and CDR2 is FYNNEI. Here the CDR3 DNA reads TGTGCCGCCCTTTTGGCGCCAACACACTACAATGAGCAGTTCTTC. Protein sequence: CAALLAPTHYNEQFF.

This clonotype was detected only once. The J gene is TRBJ1-5, the V gene TRBV27, with TRBD1 identical over 7 bases. With 0 bases clipped from V and 5 bases from J, the junction kept 4 bases outside the gene matches. CDR3 length: 15 residues. Germline loops: CDR1 MNHEY, CDR2 SMNVEV (reference sequence). The CDR3 nucleotides are TGTGCCAGCAGTTTATCGACAGGGTATGATCAGCCCCAGCATTTT. Its translation: CASSLSTGYDQPQHF.

This sequence joins TRBV20-1 and TRBJ2-2, with D uncertain. Germline CDR1 DFQATT, CDR2 SNEGSKA (reference sequence). This CDR3 spans 13 amino acids. The V gene lost 0 bases and the J gene lost 6 bases, with 8 bases spanning the gap. CDR3 coding DNA: TGCAGTGCTAGAGATCCCCTTTCCGGGGAGCTGTTTTTT. Translation gives CSARDPLSGELFF.

The genes are TRBV28 and TRBJ1-4; D remains ambiguous. The germline CDR1 and CDR2 sequences are MDHEN and SYDVKM. CDR3 length: 17 residues. The V gene lost 5 bases and the J gene lost 0 bases, with 16 bases spanning the gap. The CDR3 DNA reads as TGTGCCAGCAGTCTGATCCCCGGGTCAGCAACTAATGAAAAACTGTTTTTT. Protein: CASSLIPGSATNEKLFF.

The genes are TRBV5-6 and TRBJ2-5; 9 positions agree with TRBD1. V dropped 3 bases and J dropped 6; count of bases not matched to a gene: 9. The CDR3 sequence is 15 residues long. CDR1 SGHDT and CDR2 YYEEEE come from the germline V gene. CDR3 coding DNA: TGTGCCAGCAGCTCGACCCGGGACAGGGAGAAGACCCAGTACTTC. Its translation: CASSSTRDREKTQYF.

This clonotype was recorded once. The chain recombines TRBV7-9 with TRBJ1-1; maybe TRBD1 (6 bases). CDR1 is SEHNR, CDR2 FQNEAQ, per germline (reference sequence). The CDR3 runs to 14 residues. V was clipped by 3 bases and J by 6 bases, with 14 bases between them. This CDR3 is CASSLIRGSAEAFF. CDR3 nucleotides: TGTGCCAGCAGCTTGATTAGGGGGAGTGCTGAAGCTTTCTTT. The variable domain in full, with the rest retrieved from reference TRBV7-9 and TRBJ1-1, is DTGVSQNPRHKITKRGQNVTFRCDPISEHNRLYWYRQTLGQGPEFLTYFQNEAQLEKSRLLSDRFSAERPKGSFSTLEIQRTEQGDSAMYLCASSLIRGSAEAFFGQGTRLTVV.

The chain joins TRBV6-1 to TRBJ2-7, with 10 positions matching TRBD1. This CDR3 has 13 residues. After removal of 6 bases from V and 4 bases from J, the junction contained 3 bases not matched to a gene. Germline V CDR1 and CDR2: MNHNS, SASEGT. The CDR3 DNA reads TGTGCCAGCAGGGCGGGACAGGGGTACGAGCAGTACTTC. It codes for CASRAGQGYEQYF.

The V gene is TRBV4-1, the J gene TRBJ2-2; 7 nucleotides match TRBD1. V shed 5 bases, J shed 4 bases, and the junction held 10 bases outside the gene matches. Germline V gene lookup returns CDR1 MGHRA and CDR2 YSYEKL. This CDR3 spans 16 amino acids. In DNA, the CDR3 is TGCGCCAGCAGCACCCCACCGGGACAGCTCACCGGGGAGCTGTTTTTT. Translated, it gives CASSTPPGQLTGELFF.